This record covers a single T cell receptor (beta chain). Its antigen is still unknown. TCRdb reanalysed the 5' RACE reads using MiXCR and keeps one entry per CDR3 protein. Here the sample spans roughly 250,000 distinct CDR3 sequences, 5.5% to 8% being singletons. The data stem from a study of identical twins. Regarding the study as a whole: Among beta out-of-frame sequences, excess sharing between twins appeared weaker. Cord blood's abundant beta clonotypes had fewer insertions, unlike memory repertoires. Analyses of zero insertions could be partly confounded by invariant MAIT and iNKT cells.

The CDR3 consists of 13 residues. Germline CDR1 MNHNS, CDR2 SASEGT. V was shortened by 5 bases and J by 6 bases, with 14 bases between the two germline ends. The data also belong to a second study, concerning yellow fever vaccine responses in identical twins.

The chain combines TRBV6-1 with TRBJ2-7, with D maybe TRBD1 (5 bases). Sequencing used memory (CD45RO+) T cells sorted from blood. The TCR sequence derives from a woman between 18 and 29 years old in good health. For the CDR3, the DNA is TGTGCCAGCAGTAAACAGGCTGGCCTCGAGCAGTACTTC. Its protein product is CASSKQAGLEQYF.